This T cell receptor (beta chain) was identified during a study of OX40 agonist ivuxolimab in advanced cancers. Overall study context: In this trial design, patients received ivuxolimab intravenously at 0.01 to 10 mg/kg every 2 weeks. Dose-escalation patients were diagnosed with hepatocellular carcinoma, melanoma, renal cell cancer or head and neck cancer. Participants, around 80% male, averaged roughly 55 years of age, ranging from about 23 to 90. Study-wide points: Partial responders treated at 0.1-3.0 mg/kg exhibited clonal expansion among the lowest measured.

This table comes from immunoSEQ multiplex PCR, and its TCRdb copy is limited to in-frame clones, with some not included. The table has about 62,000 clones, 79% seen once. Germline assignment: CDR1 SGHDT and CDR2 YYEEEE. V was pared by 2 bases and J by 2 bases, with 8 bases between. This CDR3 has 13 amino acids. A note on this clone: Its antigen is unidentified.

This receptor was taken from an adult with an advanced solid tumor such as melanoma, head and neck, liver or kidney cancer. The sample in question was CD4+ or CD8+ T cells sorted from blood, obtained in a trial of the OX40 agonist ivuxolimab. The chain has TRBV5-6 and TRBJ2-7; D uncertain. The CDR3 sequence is CASSLRKPYEQYF. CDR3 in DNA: TGTGCCAGCAGCTTAAGGAAACCCTACGAGCAGTACTTC.